This entry lists 18 T cell receptor beta chains sequenced from one sample in a study of T cell responses to AZD1222 COVID-19 vaccine. Method: immunoSEQ multiplex PCR; TCRdb's copy keeps in-frame clones and lacks some. The sample consists of 99,000 or so clones, 75% to 90% of them appearing once. Sequenced material: peripheral blood, taken on day 0 of AZD1222 vaccination. The receptors stem from an adult in good health.

This sequence joins TRBV27 and TRBJ1-5; possibly TRBD1 for D (6 bases). The V end was cut by 8 bases, the J end by 6 bases, with 23 bases between. The CDR3 sequence is 16 residues long. CDR1 is MNHEY and CDR2 is SMNVEV in the germline V gene (reference sequence). The CDR3 coding sequence is TGTGCCAGCGCCGGGCACCGGGGGGCTTTATCTCAGCCCCAGCATTTT. Protein product: CASAGHRGALSQPQHF.

This clone appeared a few times. This chain uses TRBV23-1 with TRBJ1-3; D unclear. TRBV23-1 is annotated as an ORF whose role is uncertain. The CDR3 is 15 amino acids. Between the trimmed V and J ends, which lost 2 bases and 0 bases, there was a span of 8 bases. The CDR3 DNA reads TGCGCCAGCAGTCAACTCAGAGTCTCTGGAAACACCATATATTTT. Protein product: CASSQLRVSGNTIYF.

The chain has TRBV6-5 and TRBJ2-2; 7 nucleotides match TRBD1. This CDR3 is built from 14 residues. Per germline, CDR1 MNHEY and CDR2 SVGAGI. The J segment lost 4 bases and the V segment lost 6 bases, leaving 5 bases of the junction unmatched. The CDR3 reads CASRKQGSTGELFF. The CDR3 DNA reads as TGTGCCAGCAGGAAACAGGGGAGCACCGGGGAGCTGTTTTTT.

The J gene is TRBJ2-2, the V gene TRBV2, with D perhaps TRBD2 (5 bases). This CDR3 comprises 15 residues. Germline CDR1 and CDR2: SNHLY and FYNNEI. The ends were cut back, 3 bases at V and 1 base at J, with 9 bases in the middle. In DNA form, the CDR3 reads TGTGCCAGCAGTGAGGGAGTCGTGAACACCGGGGAGCTGTTTTTT. It is translated as CASSEGVVNTGELFF.

The chain carries TRBV14 and TRBJ2-1; the D gene is possibly TRBD2 (5 bases). Germline V gives CDR1 SGHDN, CDR2 FVKESK. Trimming stripped 2 bases from V and 0 bases from J, with 14 bases between. CDR3 length: 17 amino acids. The CDR3 loop is CASSQPAEASSYNEQFF. The CDR3 DNA reads TGTGCCAGCAGCCAACCTGCGGAGGCGAGCTCCTACAATGAGCAGTTCTTC.

As regards this clone: Other DNA variants within this sample encode the same CDR3. V and J are TRBV30 and TRBJ1-2; perhaps TRBD1 as D (5 bases). This CDR3 is 13 amino acids long. V was pared by 0 bases and J by 0 bases, with 5 bases between. Germline CDR1 reads GTSNPN; CDR2 reads SVGIG (reference sequence). The DNA of the CDR3 is TGTGCCTGGAGTGTACAGGCTAACTATGGCTACACCTTC. It is translated as CAWSVQANYGYTF.

The genes are TRBV18 and TRBJ2-2; TRBD1 matches at 9 bases. The junction had 8 bases not matched to a gene; V was cut back by 5 bases and J by 4 bases. From germline, CDR1 is KGHSH and CDR2 LQKENI. The CDR3 length is 16 residues. The CDR3 DNA follows: TGTGCCAGCTCATCCAACCAACAGGGGGCCACCGGGGAGCTGTTTTTT. This gives the protein CASSSNQQGATGELFF.

The rearrangement uses TRBV4-1 and TRBJ2-1; TRBD2 aligns across 9 bases. The junction had 11 bases not matched to a gene; V was cut back by 3 bases and J by 8 bases. Germline V lookup: CDR1 MGHRA, CDR2 YSYEKL. The CDR3 contains 16 residues. The CDR3 region is CASSHPDGRGGDEQFF. DNA for the CDR3: TGCGCCAGCAGCCACCCCGACGGGCGGGGGGGAGATGAGCAGTTCTTC.

The chain recombines TRBV6-5 with TRBJ2-1, with TRBD2 matching over 8 bases. The CDR3 contains 16 residues. With V trimmed by 2 bases and J by 7 bases, 10 bases remained unmatched. The germline V gene has CDR1 MNHEY and CDR2 SVGAGI. This chain's CDR3 is CASSYSAGGAVNEQFF. As DNA, the CDR3 is TGTGCCAGCAGTTACAGTGCCGGGGGGGCCGTAAATGAGCAGTTCTTC.

This clone rates as medium-sized (0.01 to 0.1%). The chain employs TRBV7-7 and TRBJ2-3; 10 bases align to TRBD1. This CDR3 region has 15 residues. The V segment lost 5 bases and the J segment 4 bases; nucleotides outside the gene matches: 6. Germline V gene data show CDR1 as SSHAT and CDR2 as FNYEAQ (reference sequence). CDR3 amino acids: CASSHGTGEADTQYF. CDR3 DNA: TGTGCCAGCAGCCACGGGACAGGGGAGGCAGATACGCAGTATTTT.

The chain employs TRBV23-1 and TRBJ1-2, with a possible D match to TRBD1 (5 bases). TRBV23-1 is given ORF status, its function remaining uncertain. V was trimmed by 9 bases and J by 4 bases, leaving 18 bases between them. This CDR3 spans 14 amino acids. In nucleotides, the CDR3 is TGCGCCAGTTCAGCCGGCAGGGAGAGCTATGGCTACACCTTC. It yields the protein CASSAGRESYGYTF.

This chain uses TRBV5-1 with TRBJ1-1; D unresolved. Germline V gives CDR1 SGHRS, CDR2 YFSETQ. V gave up 2 bases and J gave up 1 base, with 6 bases separating them. The CDR3 spans 13 residues. As DNA, the CDR3 is TGCGCCAGCAGCTTTAATTCGAACACTGAAGCTTTCTTT. This gives the protein CASSFNSNTEAFF.

The J gene is TRBJ1-3, the V gene TRBV25-1; 7 bases align to TRBD1. The CDR3 is 17 amino acids. V lost 2 bases, J lost 0 bases, and 7 bases stayed unmatched. Looked up from germline, CDR1 is MGHDK and CDR2 is SYGVNS. The chain's CDR3 is CASSEEKGAHSGNTIYF. CDR3 nucleotide sequence: TGTGCCAGCAGTGAAGAGAAGGGGGCGCACTCTGGAAACACCATATATTTT.

The J gene is TRBJ2-3, the V gene TRBV7-2; 8 nucleotides agree with TRBD2. This CDR3 is built from 15 residues. Germline CDR1 and CDR2: SGHTA and FQGNSA. J gave up 3 bases and V 4 bases, and 6 bases lay outside the gene matches. The CDR3 is CASSSGGYRTDTQYF. The CDR3 DNA sequence: TGTGCCAGCAGCTCGGGGGGGTATCGTACAGATACGCAGTATTTT.

The CDR3 DNA reads as TGTGCCAGCAGCTGGGGACAGCTCAATGAGCAGTTCTTC. It translates to CASSWGQLNEQFF. This rearrangement joins TRBV7-6 to TRBJ2-1; 7 bases align to TRBD1. This CDR3 contains 13 residues. The V gene's germline CDR1 is SGHVS and CDR2 FNYEAQ. V trimming: 4 bases; J trimming: 6 bases; junction bases outside the gene matches: 3.

The chain has TRBV5-1 and TRBJ1-4; D not certain. The germline V and J ends were trimmed by 2 bases and 8 bases, with 13 bases remaining between them. The length of the CDR3 is 14 residues. Germline V CDR1 and CDR2: SGHRS, YFSETQ. DNA for the CDR3: TGCGCCAGCAGCTTCGGGGTGCAAGGGGAAAAACTGTTTTTT. Amino acid sequence: CASSFGVQGEKLFF.

The V gene is TRBV19, the J gene TRBJ2-7; D may be TRBD2 (6 bases). Germline CDR1 LNHDA, CDR2 SQIVND (reference sequence). The CDR3 spans 16 residues. Between the trimmed V and J ends, which lost 6 bases and 1 base, there was a span of 19 bases. CDR3 DNA: TGTGCCAGTAGCTCCGTACGTGGCAGCGGGTCCTACGAGCAGTACTTC. It is translated as CASSSVRGSGSYEQYF.

V and J are TRBV7-2 and TRBJ2-3; no definite D call. CDR1 and CDR2 from the germline V gene are SGHTA and FQGNSA. The CDR3 runs to 12 residues. V was pared by 5 bases and J by 4 bases, with 7 bases between. Here the CDR3 reads CASSRAADTQYF. CDR3 in DNA: TGTGCCAGCAGCCGGGCTGCAGATACGCAGTATTTT.